This TCR beta chain was captured by sequencing in a study of technical replicates of blood from a handful of donors. The CDR3 loop spans 14 amino acids. Germline CDR1 reads SNHLY; CDR2 reads FYNNEI. V was clipped by 7 bases and J by 5 bases; unmatched bases: 7. The repertoire was sequenced with immunoSEQ multiplex PCR; TCRdb's copy has only in-frame clones and lacks some. Here the sample spans under 85,000 clones, more than 85% being singletons. This chain connects TRBV2 to TRBJ2-7, with 11 bases that match TRBD2. Sequencing used T cells isolated from PBMCs. The sequence came from a human donor in good health. The CDR3 here is CASKELAGAHEQYF. For the CDR3, the DNA is TGTGCCAGCAAAGAACTAGCGGGAGCCCACGAGCAGTACTTC.